The entry below describes one T cell receptor (beta chain). The antigen it recognizes is unknown. No per-base quality is available; no much larger clone lies one base away. At diagnosis, peripheral blood, uninvolved tumor-adjacent lung and tumor were collected and were preserved as a mix of fresh-frozen and FFPE material. For TCR repertoire profiling, blood samples were analyzed in the form of peripheral blood mononuclear cells. From the cysteine through the phenylalanine, the CDR3 covers 16 amino acids. Only the CDR3 DNA is retained, 48 bases long and in frame from the first base. Per the germline V gene, LGHNA is the CDR1 and YSLEER is the CDR2. V loses 1 base, J loses 0 bases, and the germline ends lie 12 bases apart. This sample is drawn from a study of T cells in localized non-small cell lung cancer (dated by TCRdb to the early 2020s). Looking at the study overall: T cell repertoires of 200 to 250 early-stage NSCLC patients were analyzed, with tumors being compared against uninvolved tumor-adjacent lungs. The cohort was made up of around 240 treatment-naive NSCLC patients whose localized lung tumors had been resected. A mean age of around 66 years was recorded for the NSCLC patients, of whom more than 120 were male and about a hundred were female. General study outcomes and caveats: Higher blood T cell density associated with longer overall survival, while higher adjacent-lung clonality associated with shorter survival. Because multi-region sequencing of the tumors was not done, intratumor heterogeneity could not be ruled out. Uninvolved tumor-adjacent lung showed the highest T cell clonality, higher than tumor, which suggests more focused antigenic responses in the uninvolved tumor-adjacent lung. Because of the exploratory design, TCR variables were selected using unadjusted p-values without false-discovery rate correction. A median of approximately 50 of the top 100 tumor clones turned up in the paired uninvolved adjacent lung, and 28 of those clones also ranked among the top 100 of that same adjacent lung.

TCR beta CDR3 regions were sequenced from DNA using the immunoSEQ Assay. Per the authors' processing: To compute T cell density, TCR beta template counts were normalized to usable DNA, which was estimated by amplifying housekeeping genes. Richness was estimated using the preseqR package, with extrapolation to 400,000 templates for PBMC samples and to 120,000 templates for tissue samples. Clonality was taken to be one minus Pielou's evenness. Tissue-enriched TCRs were identified through differential abundance testing performed on productive amino-acid clonotypes, with a minimum total count of 5 and an alpha of 0.1. The Jaccard Index and the Morisita Overlap Index were used to measure how much the repertoires overlapped between compartments. GLIPH clustered TCR beta CDR3s with public tetramer-defined viral CDR3s; viral motifs required at least three viral sequences plus V-gene enrichment. Sourced from immuneACCESS, this table was stored by TCRdb with only in-frame sequences that have V and J called. A share of the clones is absent; for the studies checked, an unresolved V gene accounts for under half, and the remainder has no known explanation. Clone size and the V and J calls come from that table; the DNA yielded D and trimming. A total of roughly 38,000 clones appear in this sample, more than 85% of them only once. Around 3.4% of the sample is taken by the ten largest.

The origin of this receptor is a man aged 18-49 years with stage I lung adenocarcinoma. This specimen consisted of peripheral blood, obtained before any cancer treatment. The sequence joins TRBV4-3 to TRBJ1-1; the D segment cannot be called with confidence. The base sequence is TGCGCCAGCAGCCAAGTTGGGGTCCCAATGAACACTGAAGCTTTCTTT. Its protein product is CASSQVGVPMNTEAFF.